A single sample gave rise to the 28 T cell receptor beta chains below, sequenced in a study of radiation and T cells in renal cell carcinoma (dated by TCRdb to 2020 to 2022). In light of the paper, this sample's time point label describes: blood 2 weeks post-SBRT. Taken with the paper, the label for treatment or condition translates to: 15 Gy SBRT to primary tumor, nephrectomy 4 weeks later. The library relied on the immunoSEQ multiplex PCR assay. Not all clones reach the TCRdb copy of this immuneACCESS table, which keeps in-frame sequences only. Checked studies attribute under half of the gap to unresolved V genes and leave the rest unexplained. The sample table contains under 150,000 clones; only one count was recorded for approximately 78% of them. 1.5% to 2% of the sample comes from the top ten. This specimen consisted of blood, obtained from a patient whose treatment included radiotherapy and nephrectomy. The receptors were gathered from a woman between 55 and 75 years old with renal cell carcinoma.

The rearrangement joins TRBV9 to TRBJ1-2; a weak D match, TRBD1 (6 bases). V dropped 1 base and J dropped 4 bases, with 17 bases sitting between them. CDR3 size: 16 residues. Germline loops: CDR1 SGDLS, CDR2 YYNGEE. CDR3: CASSVSAQGDFYGYTF. In DNA, the CDR3 is TGTGCCAGCAGCGTATCAGCACAGGGTGATTTCTATGGCTACACCTTC.

The chain carries TRBV5-1 and TRBJ2-6; TRBD1 might be the D (5 bases). This CDR3 comprises 17 residues. The germline gives CDR1 SGHRS, CDR2 YFSETQ. Trimming left V 3 bases short and J 3 bases short, with 16 bases between. The CDR3 DNA follows: TGCGCCAGCAGCTCACAACCACAGGTTATTGGGGCCAACGTCCTGACTTTC. It encodes CASSSQPQVIGANVLTF.

CDR3 residues: CASSLGRGFSYEQYF. The CDR3 DNA follows: TGTGCCAGCAGCTTAGGTCGCGGCTTTTCCTACGAGCAGTACTTC. The rearrangement links TRBV7-2 to TRBJ2-7; no definite D call. Germline CDR1 SGHTA, CDR2 FQGNSA. This CDR3 is 15 amino acids long. Trimming took 1 base from V and 1 from J, leaving 11 bases between them.

V usage is TRBV28 and J usage is TRBJ2-7, with 11 bases identical to TRBD1. V was pared by 7 bases and J by 0 bases, with 2 bases of the junction left unmatched. Germline V CDR1 and CDR2: MDHEN, SYDVKM. The length of the CDR3 is 14 residues. CDR3: CASTGTGGSYEQYF. CDR3 bases: TGTGCCAGCACCGGGACAGGGGGCTCCTACGAGCAGTACTTC.

The CDR3 spells CASSYSGGPDLGYTF. Here the CDR3 DNA reads TGTGCCAGCAGTTACTCCGGAGGACCGGACCTTGGCTACACCTTC. The chain employs TRBV6-6 and TRBJ1-2; D not resolved. The V gene lost 0 bases and the J gene lost 7 bases, with 15 bases spanning the gap. Germline V gene data show CDR1 as MNHNY and CDR2 as SVGAGI (reference sequence). This CDR3 region has 15 residues.

V gene TRBV29-1 combines with J gene TRBJ2-3; no definite D call. Trimming stripped 0 bases from V and 5 bases from J, with 6 bases between. Looked up from germline, CDR1 is SQVTM and CDR2 is ANQGSEA. The CDR3 is made up of 12 amino acids. The CDR3 loop reads CSVEEKVDTQYF. The CDR3 bases are TGCAGCGTTGAAGAAAAAGTAGATACGCAGTATTTT.

The rearrangement uses TRBV25-1 and TRBJ1-5; 11 positions agree with TRBD1. From germline, CDR1 is MGHDK and CDR2 SYGVNS. This CDR3 comprises 14 residues. With 4 bases clipped from V and 6 bases from J, the junction kept 2 bases outside the gene matches. The CDR3 bases are TGTGCCAGCAGTGGGACAGGGGGCCCTCAGCCCCAGCATTTT. Residues: CASSGTGGPQPQHF.

The J gene is TRBJ2-1, the V gene TRBV7-2; TRBD1 or TRBD2 may be the D gene (5 bases each). Trimming removed 7 bases from V and 2 bases from J, with 12 bases in between. The germline CDR1 and CDR2 sequences are SGHTA and FQGNSA. The CDR3 totals 14 residues. The CDR3 spells CASTPGTAYNEQFF. CDR3 nucleotide sequence: TGTGCCAGCACCCCCGGGACCGCCTACAATGAGCAGTTCTTC.

The genes are TRBV7-2 and TRBJ1-1; no reliable D call. The CDR3 length is 14 residues. Deletions cut 1 base from V and 4 bases from J, with 10 bases between. In germline, CDR1 is SGHTA, CDR2 FQGNSA. CDR3 sequence reads: CASSLVGGGTEAFF. For the CDR3, the DNA is TGTGCCAGCAGCTTAGTTGGAGGAGGCACTGAAGCTTTCTTT.

The chain combines TRBV28 with TRBJ1-5; 11 bases are a match to TRBD1. The J segment lost 7 bases and the V segment lost 3 bases, leaving 5 bases of the junction unmatched. The CDR3 contains 15 residues. CDR1 and CDR2 from the germline V gene are MDHEN and SYDVKM. The CDR3 region has the DNA TGTGCCAGCAGTTTCCCGGACAGGGGGCTCCAGCCCCAGCATTTT. As protein: CASSFPDRGLQPQHF. The variable domain in full, with the rest retrieved from reference TRBV28 and TRBJ1-5, is DVKVTQSSRYLVKRTGEKVFLECVQDMDHENMFWYRQDPGLGLRLIYFSYDVKMKEKGDIPEGYSVSREKKERFSLILESASTNQTSMYLCASSFPDRGLQPQHFGDGTRLSIL.

The J gene is TRBJ2-1, the V gene TRBV30, with 8 bases identical to TRBD2. There are 15 residues in the CDR3. Trimming removed 5 bases from V and 0 bases from J; junction bases left unmatched: 6. Germline CDR1 reads GTSNPN; CDR2 reads SVGIG (reference sequence). The CDR3 DNA sequence: TGTGCCTGGGGACTAGCCTCGGGCTCCTACAATGAGCAGTTCTTC. This sequence encodes CAWGLASGSYNEQFF.

The J gene is TRBJ1-5, the V gene TRBV28; D gene ambiguous. The CDR3 sequence is 17 residues long. Germline loops: CDR1 MDHEN, CDR2 SYDVKM. Trimming took off 3 bases at V and 5 bases at J, with 20 bases between the two ends. For the CDR3, the DNA is TGTGCCAGCAGTTTTCTTTTCGGGTTGACGTCGGATCAGCCCCAGCATTTT. It is translated as CASSFLFGLTSDQPQHF.

The genes are TRBV5-4 and TRBJ2-5; perhaps TRBD2 as D (6 bases). The germline CDR1 and CDR2 sequences are SGHNT and YYREEE (reference sequence). Trimming cost V 3 bases and J 5 bases, with 17 bases left between them. This CDR3 spans 15 amino acids. CDR3 amino acids: CASSSQEGSGETQYF. The CDR3 DNA reads TGTGCCAGCAGCTCGCAGGAGGGCAGCGGGGAGACCCAGTACTTC.

The V call is TRBV7-9, the J call TRBJ1-2; no clear D. Trimming shortened V by 5 bases and J by 7 bases, and 14 bases separated the two germline ends. Germline CDR1 is SEHNR and CDR2 is FQNEAQ (reference sequence). The CDR3 consists of 13 residues. CDR3 residues: CASSGEGGSGYTF. CDR3 in DNA: TGTGCCAGCAGCGGCGAGGGAGGTAGTGGCTACACCTTC.

The V and J genes are TRBV5-1 and TRBJ1-1, with 7 bases aligning to TRBD1. The junction had 3 bases not matched to a gene; V was cut back by 1 base and J by 0 bases. The CDR3 length is 15 residues. In germline, CDR1 is SGHRS, CDR2 YFSETQ. Written as DNA, the CDR3 is TGCGCCAGCAGCTTGAGACAGGGAATGAACACTGAAGCTTTCTTT. Translated, it gives CASSLRQGMNTEAFF.

CDR3 protein: CASSPGGRGPGELFF. The CDR3 bases are TGTGCCAGCAGCCCCGGCGGGAGAGGGCCCGGGGAGCTGTTTTTT. The chain joins TRBV7-8 to TRBJ2-2, with 7 bases lining up with TRBD2. CDR1 and CDR2 (germline): SGHVS, FQNEAQ. With V trimmed by 5 bases and J by 6 bases, 9 bases remained unmatched. The CDR3 sequence is 15 residues long.

This chain links TRBV6-1 with TRBJ1-2, with TRBD1 matching 9 bases. The CDR3 consists of 13 residues. J was trimmed by 7 bases and V by 10 bases; bases with no gene match: 10. The germline V gene encodes CDR1 MNHNS and CDR2 SASEGT. The CDR3 nucleotides are TGTGCCACCAGACAGGGGGAAATCTTTGGCTACACCTTC. This gives the protein CATRQGEIFGYTF.

This clone was observed a few times. This chain connects TRBV5-1 to TRBJ2-7; D may be TRBD1 or TRBD2 (6 bases each). The CDR3 totals 15 residues. Trimming pared 0 bases from V and 0 bases from J, leaving 10 bases between. The germline CDR1 and CDR2 sequences are SGHRS and YFSETQ. Written as DNA, the CDR3 is TGCGCCAGCAGCTTGGTCGGGGGCCTCTCCTACGAGCAGTACTTC. Residues: CASSLVGGLSYEQYF.

The chain employs TRBV6-1 and TRBJ1-1; tentative D call: TRBD1 (5 bases). V dropped 3 bases and J dropped 0 bases, with 11 bases sitting between them. The CDR3 is made up of 15 amino acids. Looked up from germline, CDR1 is MNHNS and CDR2 is SASEGT. CDR3 DNA sequence: TGTGCCAGCAGTGACCCGGGGGAACTGAACACTGAAGCTTTCTTT. It is translated as CASSDPGELNTEAFF.

This clone was seen once. The chain links TRBV2 to TRBJ2-1; 8 bases fit TRBD2. Germline V gives CDR1 SNHLY, CDR2 FYNNEI. V lost 6 bases to trimming and J lost 5 bases; unmatched junction nucleotides: 9. The CDR3 is 15 amino acids. Here the CDR3 DNA reads TGTGCCAGCAGGGTTGGGCTAGCGGGCAACAATGAGCAGTTCTTC. It encodes CASRVGLAGNNEQFF.

This clone was found a few times. The chain carries TRBV19 and TRBJ2-7; no clear D gene. Trimming stripped 5 bases from V and 3 bases from J, with 11 bases between. The CDR3 runs to 13 residues. In germline, CDR1 is LNHDA, CDR2 SQIVND (reference sequence). The CDR3 is CASSFAVLYEQYF. The CDR3 nucleotides are TGTGCCAGTAGTTTCGCGGTCCTCTACGAGCAGTACTTC. Filled out from reference TRBV19 and TRBJ2-7, the complete variable domain reads DGGITQSPKYLFRKEGQNVTLSCEQNLNHDAMYWYRQDPGQGLRLIYYSQIVNDFQKGDIAEGYSVSREKKESFPLTVTSAQKNPTAFYLCASSFAVLYEQYFGPGTRLTVT.

This clone has just one count. The chain carries TRBV6-5 and TRBJ1-2; D remains ambiguous. Germline V gene sequence: CDR1 MNHEY, CDR2 SVGAGI. The V and J ends lost 2 bases and 8 bases respectively, with 12 bases between them. This CDR3 is built from 13 residues. This chain's CDR3 is CASSYSLKGGYTF. CDR3 coding DNA: TGTGCCAGCAGTTACAGCCTCAAAGGCGGCTACACCTTC.

This chain links TRBV6-5 with TRBJ2-5, with 11 nucleotides matching TRBD2. There are 13 residues in the CDR3. The V gene end was trimmed by 7 bases and the J gene end by 3 bases; junction bases not matched to a gene: 1. CDR1 and CDR2 from the germline V gene are MNHEY and SVGAGI. CDR3 sequence (DNA): TGTGCCAGCAAGACTAGCGGGGAAGAGACCCAGTACTTC. It specifies CASKTSGEETQYF.

CDR3 amino acids: CASSGERNTEAFF. The CDR3 nucleotides read TGTGCCAGCAGTGGTGAAAGGAACACTGAAGCTTTCTTT. The chain combines TRBV2 with TRBJ1-1; D unclear. Trimming took off 4 bases at V and 1 base at J, with 7 bases between the two ends. The germline CDR1 and CDR2 sequences are SNHLY and FYNNEI. The CDR3 totals 13 residues.

The chain uses TRBV5-6 and TRBJ2-5, with D uncertain. This CDR3 has 13 amino acids. Germline V gene lookup returns CDR1 SGHDT and CDR2 YYEEEE. Trimming left V 1 base short and J 7 bases short, with 11 bases between. The CDR3, as DNA: TGTGCCAGCAGCTTGTACATCCTCAGGACCCAGTACTTC. It yields the protein CASSLYILRTQYF.

The sample holds one count of this clone. The same CDR3 also results from other DNA sequences found in this sample. J is TRBJ2-3 and V is TRBV27, with D possibly TRBD1 on 5 matching bases. Trimming took off 2 bases at V and 5 bases at J, with 5 bases between the two ends. Germline loops: CDR1 MNHEY, CDR2 SMNVEV (reference sequence). The CDR3 length is 12 residues. Here the CDR3 DNA reads TGTGCCAGCAGTTTAAGGGGAGATACGCAGTATTTT. This sequence encodes CASSLRGDTQYF.

The V gene is TRBV28, the J gene TRBJ2-1; D unresolved. The CDR3 is 19 amino acids. Trimming left V 3 bases short and J 7 bases short, with 28 bases between. Looked up from germline, CDR1 is MDHEN and CDR2 is SYDVKM. Here the CDR3 DNA reads TGTGCCAGCAGTTTTAGGTATTTGAGTAGTATCCCAAGCAGAAATGAGCAGTTCTTC. Translation gives CASSFRYLSSIPSRNEQFF.

The chain combines TRBV14 with TRBJ2-2, with D unclear. The CDR3 sequence is 13 residues long. CDR1 is SGHDN and CDR2 is FVKESK in the germline V gene. V lost 8 bases, J lost 0 bases, and 7 bases lay in between. The CDR3 here is CASGNPNTGELFF. In DNA, the CDR3 is TGTGCCAGCGGGAATCCGAACACCGGGGAGCTGTTTTTT.